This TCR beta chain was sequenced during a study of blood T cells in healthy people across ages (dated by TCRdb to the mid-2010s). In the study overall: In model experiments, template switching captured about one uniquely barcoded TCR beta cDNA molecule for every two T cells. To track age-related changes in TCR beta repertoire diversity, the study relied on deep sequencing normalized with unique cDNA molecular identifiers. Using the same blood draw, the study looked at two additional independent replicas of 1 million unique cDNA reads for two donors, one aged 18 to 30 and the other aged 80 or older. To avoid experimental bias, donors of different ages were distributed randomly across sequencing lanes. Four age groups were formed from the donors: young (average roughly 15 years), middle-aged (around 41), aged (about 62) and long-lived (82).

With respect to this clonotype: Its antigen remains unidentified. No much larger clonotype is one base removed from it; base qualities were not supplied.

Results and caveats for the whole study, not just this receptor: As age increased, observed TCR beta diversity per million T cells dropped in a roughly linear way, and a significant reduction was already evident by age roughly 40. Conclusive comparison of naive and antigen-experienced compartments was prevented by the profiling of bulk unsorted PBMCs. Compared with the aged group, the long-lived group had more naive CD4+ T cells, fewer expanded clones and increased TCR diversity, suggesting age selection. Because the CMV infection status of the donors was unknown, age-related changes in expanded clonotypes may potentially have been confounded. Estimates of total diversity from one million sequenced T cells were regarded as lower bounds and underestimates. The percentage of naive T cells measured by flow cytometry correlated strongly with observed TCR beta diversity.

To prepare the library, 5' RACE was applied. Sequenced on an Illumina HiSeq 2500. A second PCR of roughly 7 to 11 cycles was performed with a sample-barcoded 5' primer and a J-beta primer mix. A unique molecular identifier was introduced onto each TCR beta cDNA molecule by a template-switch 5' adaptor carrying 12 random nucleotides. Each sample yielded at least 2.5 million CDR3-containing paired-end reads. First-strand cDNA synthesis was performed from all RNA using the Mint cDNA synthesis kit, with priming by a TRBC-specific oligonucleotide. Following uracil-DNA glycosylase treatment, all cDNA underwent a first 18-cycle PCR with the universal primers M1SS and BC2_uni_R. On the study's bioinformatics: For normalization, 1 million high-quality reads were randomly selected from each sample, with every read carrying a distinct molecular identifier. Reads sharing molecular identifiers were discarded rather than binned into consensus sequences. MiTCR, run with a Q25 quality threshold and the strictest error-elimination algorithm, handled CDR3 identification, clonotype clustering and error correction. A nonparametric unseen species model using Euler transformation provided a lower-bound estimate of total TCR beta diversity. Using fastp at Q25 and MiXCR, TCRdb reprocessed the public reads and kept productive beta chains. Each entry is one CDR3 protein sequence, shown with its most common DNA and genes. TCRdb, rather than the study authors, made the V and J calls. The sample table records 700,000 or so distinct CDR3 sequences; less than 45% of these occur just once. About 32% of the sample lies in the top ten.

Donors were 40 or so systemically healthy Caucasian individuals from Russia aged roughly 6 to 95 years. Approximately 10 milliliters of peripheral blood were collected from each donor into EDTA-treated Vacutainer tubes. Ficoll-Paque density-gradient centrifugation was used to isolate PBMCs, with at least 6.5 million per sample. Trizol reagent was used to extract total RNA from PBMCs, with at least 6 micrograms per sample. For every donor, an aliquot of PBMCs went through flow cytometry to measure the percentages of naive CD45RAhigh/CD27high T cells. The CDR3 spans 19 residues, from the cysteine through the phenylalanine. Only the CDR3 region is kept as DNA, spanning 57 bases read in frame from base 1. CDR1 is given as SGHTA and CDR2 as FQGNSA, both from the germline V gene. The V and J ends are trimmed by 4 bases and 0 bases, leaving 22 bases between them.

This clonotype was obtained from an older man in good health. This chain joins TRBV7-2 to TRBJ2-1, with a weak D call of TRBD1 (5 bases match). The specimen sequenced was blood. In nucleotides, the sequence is TGTGCCAGCAGCTCTCGGCCTACAGGTGGTAGGAGCTCCTACAATGAGCAGTTCTTC. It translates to CASSSRPTGGRSSYNEQFF. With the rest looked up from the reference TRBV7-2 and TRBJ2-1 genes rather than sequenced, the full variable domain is GAGVSQSPSNKVTEKGKDVELRCDPISGHTALYWYRQSLGQGLEFLIYFQGNSAPDKSGLPSDRFSAERTGGSVSTLTIQRTQQEDSAVYLCASSSRPTGGRSSYNEQFFGPGTRLTVL.